The clone carrying this T cell receptor (beta chain) was detected ten times or more. The antigen is unknown. Germline V gene data show CDR1 as SGDLS and CDR2 as YYNGEE. J gave up 9 bases and V 3 bases, and 15 bases lay outside the gene matches. This CDR3 region has 16 residues. From the RT-PCR reads, TCRdb called clonotypes with MiXCR, one entry per CDR3 protein. The sample holds roughly 570,000 distinct CDR3 sequences, 12% to 15% seen once. This sample stems from a study of response to subunit inactivated influenza vaccine. Study findings and constraints: With each seasonal influenza vaccination, the authors suggested, few new T cells are recruited.

This specimen was PBMCs from blood, taken roughly 12 days after vaccination. The V and J genes are TRBV9 and TRBJ2-1, with TRBD2 identical over 7 bases. This sequence originates from a man in his fifties or sixties who received an inactivated influenza vaccine. CDR3 DNA: TGTGCCAGCAGCGCGACACTAGCGACCCTAGCTAGTGAGCAGTTCTTC. It translates to CASSATLATLASEQFF.